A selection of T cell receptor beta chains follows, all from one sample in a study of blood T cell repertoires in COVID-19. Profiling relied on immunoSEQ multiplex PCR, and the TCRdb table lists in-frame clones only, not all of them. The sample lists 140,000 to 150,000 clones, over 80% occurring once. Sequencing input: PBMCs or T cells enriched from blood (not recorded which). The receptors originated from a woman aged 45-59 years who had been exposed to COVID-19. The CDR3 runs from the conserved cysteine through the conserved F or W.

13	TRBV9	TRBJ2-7	CASSVGGLYEQYF
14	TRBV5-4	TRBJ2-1	CASSLAGSNDEQFF
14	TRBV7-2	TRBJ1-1	CASSLDRSDTEAFF
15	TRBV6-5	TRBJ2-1	CASTLTSGSLDEQFF
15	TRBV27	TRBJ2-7	CASSLMGSDGYEQYF
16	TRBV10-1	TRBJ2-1	CASSESRASGNNEQFF
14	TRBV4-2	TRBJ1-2	CASTNIGGGQGYTF
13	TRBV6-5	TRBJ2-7	CASSYGTAREQYF
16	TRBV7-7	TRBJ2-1	CASSLGLGLAGNEQFF
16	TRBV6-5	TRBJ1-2	CASSYSNLRRPYGYTF
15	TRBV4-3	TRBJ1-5	CASSQGQGINQPQHF
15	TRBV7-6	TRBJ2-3	CASSLVDRISDTQYF
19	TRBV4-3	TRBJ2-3	CASSRRRLAGSYSTDTQYF
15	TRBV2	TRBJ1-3	CASGRAASSGNTIYF
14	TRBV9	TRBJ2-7	CASSTTSGEREQYF